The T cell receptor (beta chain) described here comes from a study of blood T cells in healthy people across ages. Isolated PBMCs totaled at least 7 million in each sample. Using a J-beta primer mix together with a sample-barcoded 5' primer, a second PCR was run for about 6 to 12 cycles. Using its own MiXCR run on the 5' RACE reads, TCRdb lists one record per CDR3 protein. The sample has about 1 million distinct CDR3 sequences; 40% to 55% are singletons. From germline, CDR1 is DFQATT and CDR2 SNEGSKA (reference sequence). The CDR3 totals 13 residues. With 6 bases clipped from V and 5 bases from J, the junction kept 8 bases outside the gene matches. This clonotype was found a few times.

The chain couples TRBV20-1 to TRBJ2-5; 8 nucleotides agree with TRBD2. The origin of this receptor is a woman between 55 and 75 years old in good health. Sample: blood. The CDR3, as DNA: TGCAGTGCAGTTGGACTAGCTGCGGAGACCCAGTACTTC. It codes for CSAVGLAAETQYF.